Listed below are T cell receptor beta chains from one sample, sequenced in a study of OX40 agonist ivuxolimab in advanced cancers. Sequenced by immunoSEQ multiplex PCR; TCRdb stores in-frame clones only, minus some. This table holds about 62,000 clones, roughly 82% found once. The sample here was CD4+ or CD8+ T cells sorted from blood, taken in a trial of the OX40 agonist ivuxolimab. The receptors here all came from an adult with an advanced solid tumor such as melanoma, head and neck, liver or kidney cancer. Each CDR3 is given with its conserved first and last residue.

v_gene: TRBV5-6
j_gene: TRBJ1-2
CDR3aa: CASSSPALPLGYGYTF

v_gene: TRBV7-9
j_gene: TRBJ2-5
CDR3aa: CASSFLQGKETQYF

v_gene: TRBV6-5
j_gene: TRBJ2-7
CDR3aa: CASSPPAGGRSEQYF

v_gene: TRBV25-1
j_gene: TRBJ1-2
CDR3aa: CASRDFNYGYTF

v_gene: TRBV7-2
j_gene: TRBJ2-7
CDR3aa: CASSRAGRGGREQYF

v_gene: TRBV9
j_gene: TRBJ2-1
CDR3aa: CASSVGSSGDNEQFF

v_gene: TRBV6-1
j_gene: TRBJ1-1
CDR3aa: CASSDRQGTMNTEAFF

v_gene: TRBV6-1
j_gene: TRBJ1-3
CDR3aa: CASSLDRVGGNTIYF

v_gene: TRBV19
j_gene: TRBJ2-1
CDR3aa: CASSIEPGEEQFF

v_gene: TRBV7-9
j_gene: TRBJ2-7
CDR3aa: CASSPGGYEQYF

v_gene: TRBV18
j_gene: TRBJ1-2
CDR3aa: CASSSGQAHGYTF

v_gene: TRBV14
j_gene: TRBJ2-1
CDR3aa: CASSQDSRRGIEQFF

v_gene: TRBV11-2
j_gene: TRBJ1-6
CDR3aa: CASSLGGTGARDSPLHF

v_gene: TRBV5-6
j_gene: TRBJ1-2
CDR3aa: CASSREGNPYGYTF

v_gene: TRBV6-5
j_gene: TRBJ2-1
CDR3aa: CASLTSGENEQFF

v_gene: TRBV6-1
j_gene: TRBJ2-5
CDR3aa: CASSNAGGAETQYF

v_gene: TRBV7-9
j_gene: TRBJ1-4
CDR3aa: CASRPPGSEKLFF

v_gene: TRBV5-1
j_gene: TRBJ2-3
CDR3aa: CASSASGQDTDTQYF

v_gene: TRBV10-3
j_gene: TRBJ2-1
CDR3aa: CAISLAGGDNEQFF

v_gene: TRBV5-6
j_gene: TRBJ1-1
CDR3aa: CASSGKNGLANTEAFF

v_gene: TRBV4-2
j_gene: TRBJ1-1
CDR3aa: CASRDPRADGSGRTEAFF

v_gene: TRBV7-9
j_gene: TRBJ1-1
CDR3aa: CASRNKDRLDAEAFF

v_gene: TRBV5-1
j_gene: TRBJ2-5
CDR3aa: CASRRTSGGDETQYF

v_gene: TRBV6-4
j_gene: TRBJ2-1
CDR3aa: CASSDSPGSSSYNEQFF

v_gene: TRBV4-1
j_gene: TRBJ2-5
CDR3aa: CASSQDFPGGGKTQYF

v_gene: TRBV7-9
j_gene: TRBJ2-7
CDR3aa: CASILGGSNYEQYF

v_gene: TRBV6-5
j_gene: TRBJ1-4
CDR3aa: CASSYSGDRVGLFF

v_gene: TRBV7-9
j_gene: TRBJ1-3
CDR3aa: CASSPVSRSGNTIYF

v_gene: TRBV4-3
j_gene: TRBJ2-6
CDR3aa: CASSPSTNSGANVLTF

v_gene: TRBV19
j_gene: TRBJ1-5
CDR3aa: CASTPGGNSNQPQHF

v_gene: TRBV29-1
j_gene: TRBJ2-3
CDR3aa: CSVVRGTDTQYF

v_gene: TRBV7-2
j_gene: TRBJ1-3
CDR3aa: CASSLGALWGNTIYF

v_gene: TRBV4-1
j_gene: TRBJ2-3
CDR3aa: CASSQDNTRGSSSTDTQYF

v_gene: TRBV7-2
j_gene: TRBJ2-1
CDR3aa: CASSPPGGEQFF

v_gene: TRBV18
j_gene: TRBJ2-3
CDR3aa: CASSPRTAGVQADTQYF

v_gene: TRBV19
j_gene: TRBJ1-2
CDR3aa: CASSGSGYTF

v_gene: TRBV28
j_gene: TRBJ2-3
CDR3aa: CASSTKSTDTQYF

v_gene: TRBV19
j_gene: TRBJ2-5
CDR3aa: CATQAGTRMETQYF

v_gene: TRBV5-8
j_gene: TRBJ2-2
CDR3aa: CASIRTHITGELFF

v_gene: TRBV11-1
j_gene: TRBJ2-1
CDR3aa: CASSPAGSNNEQFF

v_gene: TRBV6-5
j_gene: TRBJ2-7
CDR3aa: CASSYNSDEQYF